This T cell receptor beta chain comes out of a study of blood T cell repertoires in COVID-19. Sequenced by immunoSEQ multiplex PCR; TCRdb stores in-frame clones only, minus some. The sample yields 200,000 to 250,000 clones, 85% seen once. CDR1 and CDR2 from the germline V gene are MDHEN and SYDVKM. Trimming at V came to 6 bases and at J to 2 bases, leaving 8 bases not matched to a gene. The CDR3 sequence is 15 residues long. The chain uses TRBV28 and TRBJ1-1; 8 nucleotides align to TRBD1. Sequencing used PBMCs or T cells enriched from blood (not recorded which). The clonotype was recovered from a middle-aged man who had recovered from COVID-19. CDR3 bases: TGTGCCAGCAGATACCAGGGGGCTGGTAACACTGAAGCTTTCTTT. It codes for CASRYQGAGNTEAFF.